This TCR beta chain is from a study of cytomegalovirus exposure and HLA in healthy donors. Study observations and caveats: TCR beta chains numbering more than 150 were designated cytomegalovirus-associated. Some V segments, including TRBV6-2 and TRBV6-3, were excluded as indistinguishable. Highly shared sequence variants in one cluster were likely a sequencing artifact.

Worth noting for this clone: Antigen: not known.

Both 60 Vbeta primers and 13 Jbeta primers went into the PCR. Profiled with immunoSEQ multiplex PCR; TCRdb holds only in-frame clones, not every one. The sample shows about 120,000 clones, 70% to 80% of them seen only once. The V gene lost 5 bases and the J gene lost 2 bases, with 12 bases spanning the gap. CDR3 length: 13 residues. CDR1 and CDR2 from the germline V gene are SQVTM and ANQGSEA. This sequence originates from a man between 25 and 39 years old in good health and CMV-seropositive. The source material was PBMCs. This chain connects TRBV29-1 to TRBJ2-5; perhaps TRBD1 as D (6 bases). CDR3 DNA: TGCAGCGTTTCCGGACAGATACAAGAGACCCAGTACTTC. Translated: CSVSGQIQETQYF.